One sample yielded the 14 T cell receptor beta chains listed below, sequenced in a study of blood T cell repertoires in COVID-19. This table comes from immunoSEQ multiplex PCR, and its TCRdb copy is limited to in-frame clones, with some not included. The table has 69,000 or so clones, approximately 84% seen once; the top ten hold 10% to 15%. The specimen was peripheral blood. These receptors were obtained from a man in his fifties or sixties with COVID-19, enrolled during active disease.

The genes are TRBV6-4 and TRBJ2-6, with 10 bases identical to TRBD1. V was clipped by 0 bases and J by 0 bases; unmatched bases: 5. The CDR3 loop spans 19 amino acids. CDR1 and CDR2 (germline): MRHNA, SNTAGT. CDR3 region: CASSDSPTGGASGANVLTF. The CDR3 coding sequence is TGTGCCAGCAGTGACTCCCCGACAGGGGGCGCCTCTGGGGCCAACGTCCTGACTTTC.

The V and J genes are TRBV19 and TRBJ2-2, with 7 bases fitting TRBD1. Trimming removed 3 bases from V and 6 bases from J; junction bases left unmatched: 13. Germline-derived CDR1 and CDR2 are LNHDA and SQIVND (reference sequence). The CDR3 sequence is 17 residues long. CDR3 loop: CASSMNRGRFWPGELFF. CDR3 sequence (DNA): TGTGCCAGTAGTATGAACAGGGGAAGGTTTTGGCCCGGGGAGCTGTTTTTT.

V and J are TRBV5-1 and TRBJ2-1; possibly TRBD2 for D (5 bases). Trimming left V 0 bases short and J 0 bases short, with 13 bases between. This CDR3 comprises 17 residues. Germline V gene sequence: CDR1 SGHRS, CDR2 YFSETQ. The CDR3 DNA sequence: TGCGCCAGCAGCTTGGCCGAGGGCTACAGCTCCTACAATGAGCAGTTCTTC. Translation gives CASSLAEGYSSYNEQFF.

V usage is TRBV2 and J usage is TRBJ1-5, with 7 bases fitting TRBD1. CDR3 length: 17 residues. Germline V gene lookup returns CDR1 SNHLY and CDR2 FYNNEI. With 6 bases clipped from V and 4 bases from J, the junction kept 15 bases outside the gene matches. Here the CDR3 reads CASRTGARGYSNQPQHF. The CDR3 nucleotides read TGTGCCAGCAGGACTGGGGCCAGGGGGTATAGTAATCAGCCCCAGCATTTT.

This chain joins TRBV19 and TRBJ2-7; D may be TRBD2 (6 bases). The CDR3 spans 14 residues. Germline V gene data show CDR1 as LNHDA and CDR2 as SQIVND (reference sequence). V was trimmed by 3 bases and J by 2 bases, leaving 11 bases between them. CDR3: CASSMGGAAYEQYF. As DNA, the CDR3 is TGTGCCAGTAGTATGGGCGGGGCAGCCTACGAGCAGTACTTC.

This clone showed up just a few times. V gene TRBV10-1 combines with J gene TRBJ2-7; TRBD2 might be the D (6 bases). Germline assignment: CDR1 WNHNN and CDR2 SYGVQD (reference sequence). This CDR3 is built from 14 residues. V was pared by 7 bases and J by 5 bases, with 18 bases between. The CDR3 is CASKVSGDLHEQYF. The CDR3 DNA sequence: TGCGCCAGCAAAGTGTCGGGGGATCTTCACGAGCAGTACTTC.

This chain joins TRBV7-6 and TRBJ2-2; no reliable D call. V was pared by 0 bases and J by 4 bases, with 3 bases between. CDR1 is SGHVS and CDR2 is FNYEAQ in the germline V gene. This CDR3 region has 13 residues. CDR3 region: CASSLARTGELFF. Here the CDR3 DNA reads TGTGCCAGCAGCTTAGCGCGCACCGGGGAGCTGTTTTTT.

This chain joins TRBV9 and TRBJ2-7; D is perhaps TRBD1 (6 bases). Germline V gene sequence: CDR1 SGDLS, CDR2 YYNGEE. The CDR3 has 14 amino acids. The ends were cut back, 2 bases at V and 2 bases at J, with 11 bases in the middle. CDR3 in DNA: TGTGCCAGCAGCGTGGGGACATTCACCTACGAGCAGTACTTC. This sequence encodes CASSVGTFTYEQYF. Based on the CDR3 plus reference TRBV9 and TRBJ2-7, the full variable domain is DSGVTQTPKHLITATGQRVTLRCSPRSGDLSVYWYQQSLDQGLQFLIQYYNGEERAKGNILERFSAQQFPDLHSELNLSSLELGDSALYFCASSVGTFTYEQYFGPGTRLTVT.

The chain combines TRBV6-5 with TRBJ1-5, with 9 bases fitting TRBD1. V dropped 5 bases and J dropped 7; count of bases not matched to a gene: 9. Germline CDR1 is MNHEY and CDR2 is SVGAGI. This CDR3 contains 15 residues. The CDR3 spells CASSTVQGAGQPQHF. The DNA for the CDR3 is TGTGCCAGCAGTACAGTACAGGGGGCGGGCCAGCCCCAGCATTTT.

Regarding this clone: Other DNA sequences in the same sample also yield this CDR3. The chain has TRBV5-1 and TRBJ2-3; D perhaps matches TRBD1 (6 bases). Trimming stripped 0 bases from V and 2 bases from J, with 7 bases between. The germline V gene encodes CDR1 SGHRS and CDR2 YFSETQ. CDR3 length: 14 residues. CDR3 in amino acids: CASSLGGLTDTQYF. CDR3 coding DNA: TGCGCCAGCAGCTTGGGGGGGCTCACAGATACGCAGTATTTT.

The gene calls are TRBV10-3 and TRBJ2-2; D is undetermined. CDR3 size: 13 residues. Germline V gene lookup returns CDR1 ENHRY and CDR2 SYGVKD. V shed 6 bases and J shed 2 bases, with 7 bases lying between them. CDR3 DNA: TGTGCCATCAGCCGACAAAACACCGGGGAGCTGTTTTTT. The encoded protein is CAISRQNTGELFF.

This clone was counted a single time. The V call is TRBV2, the J call TRBJ2-5; tentatively, D is TRBD1 (6 bases). V dropped 1 base and J dropped 3 bases, with 9 bases sitting between them. Germline V CDR1 and CDR2: SNHLY, FYNNEI. This CDR3 is built from 14 residues. The CDR3: CASSEVPGEETQYF. The CDR3 nucleotides read TGTGCCAGCAGTGAAGTGCCAGGGGAAGAGACCCAGTACTTC.

The V call is TRBV9, the J call TRBJ2-3, with TRBD1 matching 8 bases. Per germline, CDR1 SGDLS and CDR2 YYNGEE. V was pared by 4 bases and J by 0 bases, with 7 bases of the junction left unmatched. The CDR3 is 16 amino acids. The CDR3 DNA reads TGTGCCAGCAGCCTCCGGACAGGGACTAGCACAGATACGCAGTATTTT. Translated: CASSLRTGTSTDTQYF.

This clone has a handful of counts. The rearrangement joins TRBV3-1 (or the pseudogene TRBV3-2) to TRBJ1-6; D remains ambiguous. There are 14 residues in the CDR3. Trimming removed 1 base from V and 5 bases from J, with 6 bases in between. CDR1 is LGHDT, CDR2 YNNKEL, per germline (reference sequence). The CDR3, as DNA: TGTGCCAGCAGCCAAGGAACAGATAATTCACCCCTCCACTTT. Protein product: CASSQGTDNSPLHF.